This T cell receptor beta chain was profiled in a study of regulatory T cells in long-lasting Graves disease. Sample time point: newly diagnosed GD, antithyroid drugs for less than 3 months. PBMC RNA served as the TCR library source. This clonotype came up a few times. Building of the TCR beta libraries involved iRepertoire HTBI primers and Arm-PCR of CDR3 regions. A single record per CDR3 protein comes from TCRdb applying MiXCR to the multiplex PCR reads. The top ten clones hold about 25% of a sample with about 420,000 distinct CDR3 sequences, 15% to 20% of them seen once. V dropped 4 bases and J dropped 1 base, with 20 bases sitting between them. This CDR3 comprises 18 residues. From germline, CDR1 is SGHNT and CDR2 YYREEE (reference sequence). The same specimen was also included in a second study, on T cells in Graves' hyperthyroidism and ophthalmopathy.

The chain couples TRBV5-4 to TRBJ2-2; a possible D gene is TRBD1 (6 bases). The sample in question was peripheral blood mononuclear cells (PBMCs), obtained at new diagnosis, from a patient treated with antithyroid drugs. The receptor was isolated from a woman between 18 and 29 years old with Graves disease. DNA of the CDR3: TGTGCCAGCAGCCCAGGGGCTCCCCCGGGGCGGAACACCGGGGAGCTGTTTTTT. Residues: CASSPGAPPGRNTGELFF.